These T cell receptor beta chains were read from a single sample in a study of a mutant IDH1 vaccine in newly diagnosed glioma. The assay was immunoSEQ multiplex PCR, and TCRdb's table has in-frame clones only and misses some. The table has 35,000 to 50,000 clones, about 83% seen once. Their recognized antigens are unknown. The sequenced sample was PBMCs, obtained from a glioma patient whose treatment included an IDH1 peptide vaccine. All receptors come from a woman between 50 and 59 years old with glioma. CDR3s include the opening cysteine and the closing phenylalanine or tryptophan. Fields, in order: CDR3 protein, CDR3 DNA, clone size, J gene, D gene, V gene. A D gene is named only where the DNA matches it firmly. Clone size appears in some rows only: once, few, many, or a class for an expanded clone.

CASSIWAGRSDGYTF	TGTGCCAGTAGTATATGGGCAGGGCGATCGGATGGCTACACCTTC	NA	TRBJ1-2	NA	TRBV19
CASSLGLTNEQFF	TGTGCCAGCAGCTTAGGACTAACCAATGAGCAGTTCTTC	NA	TRBJ2-1	NA	TRBV7-2
CASNGGAAKNIQYF	TGTGCCAGCAATGGCGGAGCAGCCAAAAACATTCAGTACTTC	NA	TRBJ2-4	NA	TRBV13
CASKPGQSTDTQYF	TGTGCCAGCAAACCGGGACAGAGCACAGATACGCAGTATTTT	NA	TRBJ2-3	TRBD1	TRBV6-5
CSVISGDGDTQYF	TGCAGCGTAATTAGCGGGGACGGGGATACGCAGTATTTT	NA	TRBJ2-3	TRBD2	TRBV29-1
CASSLLTADYGYTF	TGCGCCAGCAGCTTATTGACAGCGGACTATGGCTACACCTTC	NA	TRBJ1-2	NA	TRBV5-1
CASSGGQRQETQYF	TGTGCCAGCAGCGGCGGACAGCGCCAAGAGACCCAGTACTTC	NA	TRBJ2-5	NA	TRBV9
CASSLVSWTGGYEQYF	TGTGCCAGCAGCTTAGTGTCCTGGACAGGGGGCTACGAGCAGTACTTC	NA	TRBJ2-7	TRBD1	TRBV7-9
CASSFFPNTEAFF	TGTGCCAGTAGTTTCTTCCCGAACACTGAAGCTTTCTTT	NA	TRBJ1-1	NA	TRBV19
CASSLGQGAYNQPQHF	TGTGCCAGCAGCTTGGGACAGGGGGCTTACAATCAGCCCCAGCATTTT	NA	TRBJ1-5	TRBD1	TRBV7-9
CASSYSDEEKLFF	TGCGCCAGCAGCTACTCGGACGAGGAAAAACTGTTTTTT	NA	TRBJ1-4	NA	TRBV5-1
CASSLGGGLPGSGNTIYF	TGTGCCAGCAGCTTAGGAGGGGGACTCCCAGGCTCTGGAAACACCATATATTTT	NA	TRBJ1-3	NA	TRBV7-8
CASSLYSGLLLSGDQYF	TGTGCCAGCAGCTTGTATTCGGGACTTTTATTATCGGGCGATCAGTACTTC	NA	TRBJ2-7	NA	TRBV5-6
CAWAGTQNYGYTF	TGTGCCTGGGCAGGTACACAAAACTATGGCTACACCTTC	NA	TRBJ1-2	NA	TRBV30
CASHNAGGDEQFF	TGTGCCAGCCACAACGCGGGGGGGGATGAGCAGTTCTTC	NA	TRBJ2-1	TRBD2	TRBV28
CASSTTNTEAFF	TGTGCCAGCAGTACCACCAACACTGAAGCTTTCTTT	NA	TRBJ1-1	NA	TRBV2
CASSWTGANTEAFF	TGTGCCAGCAGCTGGACAGGAGCGAACACTGAAGCTTTCTTT	NA	TRBJ1-1	TRBD1	TRBV5-4
CASSFQRTNEKLFF	TGTGCCAGCAGCTTTCAGAGAACTAATGAAAAACTGTTTTTT	NA	TRBJ1-4	NA	TRBV5-4
CASGEANLGGYEQFF	TGTGCCAGCGGGGAGGCGAATCTTGGGGGGTATGAGCAGTTCTTC	NA	TRBJ2-1	NA	TRBV7-9
CAISEGGVPQHF	TGTGCCATCAGTGAGGGAGGGGTGCCCCAGCATTTT	NA	TRBJ1-5	NA	TRBV10-3
CTSSQEGIQGCGGGNQPQHF	TGCACCAGCAGCCAAGAAGGGATCCAGGGTTGTGGTGGTGGCAATCAGCCCCAGCATTTT	NA	TRBJ1-5	NA	TRBV1
CASSQVLAGYGSYNSPLHF	TGCGCCAGCAGCCAAGTTTTGGCAGGTTACGGGTCCTATAATTCACCCCTCCACTTT	NA	TRBJ1-6	NA	TRBV4-1
CASSLPLAEQYF	TGTGCCAGCAGCCTCCCCTTGGCCGAGCAGTACTTC	NA	TRBJ2-7	NA	TRBV7-6
CASSRVSTEAFF	TGTGCCAGTAGTCGGGTGAGCACTGAAGCTTTCTTT	NA	TRBJ1-1	NA	TRBV19
CASSRTMGSTGELFF	TGTGCCAGCAGTCGGACGATGGGTAGCACCGGGGAGCTGTTTTTT	few	TRBJ2-2	NA	TRBV7-2
CASSLDILRTGAAGNTIYF	TGTGCCAGCAGCTTAGATATTTTGCGGACAGGGGCTGCGGGAAACACCATATATTTT	NA	TRBJ1-3	TRBD1	TRBV11-2
CASSLDRGADYGYTF	TGTGCCAGCAGCTTAGATAGGGGAGCGGACTATGGCTACACCTTC	NA	TRBJ1-2	NA	TRBV7-9
CAVWDTEAFF	TGTGCCGTATGGGACACTGAAGCTTTCTTT	NA	TRBJ1-1	NA	TRBV30
CASSSHGGTYEQYF	TGTGCCAGCAGCTCCCACGGGGGAACCTACGAGCAGTACTTC	NA	TRBJ2-7	NA	TRBV11-2
CASSWEEKLFF	TGTGCCAGCAGTTGGGAGGAAAAACTGTTTTTT	NA	TRBJ1-4	NA	TRBV6-6
CASKAGGAGNYGYTF	TGTGCCAGCAAGGCAGGGGGCGCAGGGAACTATGGCTACACCTTC	NA	TRBJ1-2	TRBD1	TRBV27
CAIRGLTSDEQYF	TGTGCCATCAGGGGGCTGACATCTGACGAGCAGTACTTC	NA	TRBJ2-7	NA	TRBV10-3